The 27 T cell receptor beta chains reported below all come from one sample, sequenced in a study of vaccination effects on CD4 cells after COVID-19. Subsequent to a culture period of around eleven days, CD4+ T cells were isolated. These receptors are not linked to any known antigen. The table came from immunoSEQ multiplex PCR; TCRdb's copy has only in-frame clones and leaves some out. Of tens of thousands of clones in the sample, 73% are singletons; the top ten hold about 11%. The specimen comprised CD4+ T cells from PBMCs cultured without peptide, sampled before COVID-19 vaccination. The receptor source for this set is a human donor who received a COVID-19 vaccine.

V usage is TRBV7-8 and J usage is TRBJ2-7; the D is unclear. Trimming removed 3 bases at V and 2 bases at J, with 11 bases between. The CDR3 is made up of 14 amino acids. The germline V gene has CDR1 SGHVS and CDR2 FQNEAQ. CDR3 in DNA: TGTGCCAGCAGCTTTTCGTTTTCGGCCTACGAGCAGTACTTC. Its protein product is CASSFSFSAYEQYF.

V usage is TRBV2 and J usage is TRBJ2-3; 8 bases fit TRBD2. The germline V gene encodes CDR1 SNHLY and CDR2 FYNNEI. Losses at the gene ends were 3 bases for V and 3 bases for J; bases not matched to a gene: 8. The CDR3 contains 16 residues. CDR3 bases: TGTGCCAGCAGTGACCTCGTGACTAGCGCTACAGATACGCAGTATTTT. It specifies CASSDLVTSATDTQYF.

The chain couples TRBV10-3 to TRBJ2-5; 9 bases agree with TRBD2. J lost 5 bases, V lost 0 bases, and 4 bases had no gene match. This CDR3 has 15 amino acids. Germline V gene sequence: CDR1 ENHRY, CDR2 SYGVKD. CDR3 sequence: CAISESGGREETQYF. The DNA of the CDR3 is TGTGCCATCAGTGAGTCAGGCGGGAGGGAGGAGACCCAGTACTTC.

The chain couples TRBV19 to TRBJ2-1; 7 nucleotides agree with TRBD1. Looked up from germline, CDR1 is LNHDA and CDR2 is SQIVND (reference sequence). CDR3 length: 14 amino acids. The J segment lost 0 bases and the V segment lost 7 bases, leaving 3 bases of the junction unmatched. The CDR3 sequence is CASTRDSSYNEQFF. The CDR3 DNA reads as TGTGCCAGTACAAGGGACAGCTCCTACAATGAGCAGTTCTTC.

The J gene is TRBJ1-2, the V gene TRBV7-2; no firm D call. The V and J ends lost 1 base and 4 bases respectively, with 13 bases between them. Per the germline V gene, CDR1 is SGHTA and CDR2 is FQGNSA. The CDR3 length is 15 residues. CDR3 in DNA: TGTGCCAGCAGCTTAGTTCGGGCAGTTGGCTATGGCTACACCTTC. Protein: CASSLVRAVGYGYTF.

This rearrangement joins TRBV9 to TRBJ2-1, with D maybe TRBD1 (6 bases). V was trimmed by 4 bases and J by 12 bases, leaving 20 bases between them. The CDR3 consists of 14 residues. Looked up from germline, CDR1 is SGDLS and CDR2 is YYNGEE. As DNA, the CDR3 is TGTGCCAGCAGCTTTCGAGGGGGAGAGGCTGGGCAGTTCTTC. It yields the protein CASSFRGGEAGQFF.

The V call is TRBV5-5, the J call TRBJ2-1, with TRBD1 matching over 9 bases. CDR3 size: 16 residues. The V gene's germline CDR1 is SGHKS and CDR2 YYEKEE (reference sequence). The trim removed 4 bases at V and 7 bases at J, leaving 12 bases unmatched. CDR3 coding DNA: TGTGCCAGCAGCGGGGACAGGGCTAGCGGACGGAATGAGCAGTTCTTC. This sequence encodes CASSGDRASGRNEQFF.

The gene calls are TRBV10-3 and TRBJ1-3; D is ambiguous. The germline CDR1 and CDR2 sequences are ENHRY and SYGVKD. CDR3 length equals 15 residues. The germline V and J ends were trimmed by 3 bases and 0 bases, with 9 bases remaining between them. The CDR3 sequence: CAISDSSVSGNTIYF. CDR3 nucleotides: TGTGCCATCAGTGATTCATCGGTCTCTGGAAACACCATATATTTT.

In this sample, this clone turned up once. This CDR3 is CASGLTFAGIGSYEQYF. The CDR3 nucleotides read TGTGCTAGTGGTTTGACATTCGCCGGAATAGGCTCCTACGAGCAGTACTTC. The rearrangement uses TRBV12-5 and TRBJ2-7; no clear D. The V and J ends lost 2 bases and 0 bases respectively, with 17 bases between them. CDR3 length: 17 residues. CDR1 and CDR2 from the germline V gene are LGHNT and FRNRAP. Full variable domain (rest looked up from reference TRBV12-5 and TRBJ2-7): DARVTQTPRHKVTEMGQEVTMRCQPILGHNTVFWYRQTMMQGLELLAYFRNRAPLDDSGMPKDRFSAEMPDATLATLKIQPSEPRDSAVYFCASGLTFAGIGSYEQYFGPGTRLTVT.

The J gene is TRBJ1-2, the V gene TRBV6-2 or TRBV6-3; D ambiguous. The germline V gene encodes CDR1 MNHEY and CDR2 SVGEGT. This CDR3 has 14 residues. V was shortened by 6 bases and J by 5 bases, with 16 bases between the two germline ends. DNA of the CDR3: TGTGCCAGCAGCTATGAGCGGCGAGTTTATGGCTACACCTTC. It encodes CASSYERRVYGYTF.

Here the CDR3 DNA reads TGTGCCAGCAGCTTAGCCCCAGGATTTAATTCACCCCTCCACTTT. Its translation: CASSLAPGFNSPLHF. The chain uses TRBV11-2 and TRBJ1-6; no clear D gene. The germline V gene has CDR1 SGHAT and CDR2 FQNNGV. This CDR3 has 15 residues. Trimming shortened V by 1 base and J by 6 bases, and 10 bases separated the two germline ends.

This chain connects TRBV5-1 to TRBJ2-1; 8 bases align to TRBD1. The germline V gene has CDR1 SGHRS and CDR2 YFSETQ. V lost 4 bases and J lost 9; bases outside the gene matches: 6. This CDR3 region has 13 residues. The CDR3 nucleotides read TGCGCCAGCAGCCCCGACAGGGGTGTTGAGCAGTTCTTC. Its protein product is CASSPDRGVEQFF.

The J gene is TRBJ1-2, the V gene TRBV29-1; TRBD1 might be the D (6 bases). V was pared by 4 bases and J by 2 bases, with 14 bases between. The CDR3 extends over 14 amino acids. Germline values: CDR1 SQVTM, CDR2 ANQGSEA. Written as DNA, the CDR3 is TGCAGCGTTGGGGCTGGGGGGGGCAACTATGGCTACACCTTC. Translation gives CSVGAGGGNYGYTF.

The V and J genes are TRBV27 and TRBJ1-1; unclear D gene. V was shortened by 3 bases and J by 7 bases, with 12 bases between the two germline ends. CDR1 and CDR2 from the germline V gene are MNHEY and SMNVEV (reference sequence). The CDR3 is 13 residues long. The CDR3 DNA follows: TGTGCCAGCAGTTTCAGAGGGCCAGGTGAAGCTTTCTTT. This translates into CASSFRGPGEAFF.

The chain carries TRBV19 and TRBJ2-7; D assignment may be TRBD1 or TRBD2 (5 bases each). The germline gives CDR1 LNHDA, CDR2 SQIVND (reference sequence). V was trimmed by 6 bases and J by 5 bases, leaving 17 bases between them. This CDR3 contains 14 residues. CDR3 residues: CASSQRGKRDEQYF. The CDR3 DNA reads TGTGCCAGTAGCCAGAGGGGTAAACGGGACGAGCAGTACTTC.

This chain connects TRBV12-3 or TRBV12-4 to TRBJ1-1; no definite D call. This CDR3 has 13 amino acids. Trimming cost V 6 bases and J 2 bases, with 10 bases left between them. The CDR3 region has the DNA TGTGCCAGCAGCCGGACGGGAAACACTGAAGCTTTCTTT. This codes for CASSRTGNTEAFF.

The chain uses TRBV7-9 and TRBJ1-1; no clear D gene. The CDR3 contains 13 residues. V was shortened by 1 base and J by 5 bases, with 8 bases between the two germline ends. Per germline, CDR1 SEHNR and CDR2 FQNEAQ (reference sequence). CDR3 loop: CASSLGSWTEAFF. As DNA, the CDR3 is TGTGCCAGCAGCTTAGGCAGTTGGACTGAAGCTTTCTTT.

The chain combines TRBV19 with TRBJ1-5; no definite D call. This CDR3 is built from 16 residues. Trimming shortened V by 1 base and J by 6 bases, and 16 bases separated the two germline ends. Germline CDR1 LNHDA, CDR2 SQIVND (reference sequence). This chain's CDR3 is CASSIGRPLNTQPQHF. CDR3 bases: TGTGCCAGTAGTATAGGTCGACCCCTTAACACTCAGCCCCAGCATTTT.

The rearrangement joins TRBV3-1 (or the pseudogene TRBV3-2) to TRBJ2-7; D possibly uses TRBD1 or TRBD2 (7 bases each). The germline V and J ends were trimmed by 6 bases and 0 bases, with 12 bases remaining between them. The CDR3 extends over 14 amino acids. CDR1 and CDR2 from the germline V gene are LGHDT and YNNKEL (reference sequence). CDR3 sequence (DNA): TGTGCCAGCAGTCAGGGGGGGATCTCCTACGAGCAGTACTTC. Translating it yields CASSQGGISYEQYF.

The chain is built from TRBV6-5 and TRBJ2-2; D is unresolved. The germline V gene encodes CDR1 MNHEY and CDR2 SVGAGI. This CDR3 region has 10 residues. V was clipped by 4 bases and J by 8 bases, with 2 bases between them. The CDR3 protein is CASSFGELFF. The CDR3 nucleotides read TGTGCCAGCAGTTTTGGGGAGCTGTTTTTT.

J is TRBJ1-2 and V is TRBV4-1, with D maybe TRBD1 (5 bases). Trimming took 0 bases from V and 7 from J, leaving 24 bases between them. The CDR3 totals 18 residues. Germline CDR1 and CDR2: MGHRA and YSYEKL. CDR3 in DNA: TGCGCCAGCAGCCAAGATAATCTGGGTATGCAGGGCCCCAGTGGCTACACCTTC. Protein sequence: CASSQDNLGMQGPSGYTF.

The rearrangement links TRBV5-4 to TRBJ2-2; 10 nucleotides line up with TRBD2. Germline CDR1 reads SGHNT; CDR2 reads YYREEE (reference sequence). CDR3 size: 15 residues. Unmatched junction bases numbered 2, after V lost 1 base and J lost 5 bases. CDR3 bases: TGTGCCAGCAGCTTGAGCGGGGGGGCGACCGGGGAGCTGTTTTTT. This translates into CASSLSGGATGELFF.

The chain links TRBV19 to TRBJ2-7; 13 bases match TRBD2. The germline gives CDR1 LNHDA, CDR2 SQIVND (reference sequence). The CDR3 contains 15 residues. J was trimmed by 6 bases and V by 3 bases; bases with no gene match: 5. Written as DNA, the CDR3 is TGTGCCAGTAGTATTGGACTAGCGGGAGATCCCGAGCAGTACTTC. It yields the protein CASSIGLAGDPEQYF. Variable domain in full (rest from reference TRBV19 and TRBJ2-7): DGGITQSPKYLFRKEGQNVTLSCEQNLNHDAMYWYRQDPGQGLRLIYYSQIVNDFQKGDIAEGYSVSREKKESFPLTVTSAQKNPTAFYLCASSIGLAGDPEQYFGPGTRLTVT.

Here the CDR3 reads CASSEGTRMNTEAFF. The CDR3 nucleotides read TGTGCCAGCAGTGAAGGTACCCGCATGAACACTGAAGCTTTCTTT. The chain is built from TRBV25-1 and TRBJ1-1; D unclear. The CDR3 contains 15 residues. The ends were cut back, 2 bases at V and 0 bases at J, with 10 bases in the middle. Germline V lookup: CDR1 MGHDK, CDR2 SYGVNS. Full variable domain (missing parts from reference TRBV25-1 and TRBJ1-1): EADIYQTPRYLVIGTGKKITLECSQTMGHDKMYWYQQDPGMELHLIHYSYGVNSTEKGDLSSESTVSRIRTEHFPLTLESARPSHTSQYLCASSEGTRMNTEAFFGQGTRLTVV.

The chain uses TRBV6-6 and TRBJ1-4; a possible D gene is TRBD1 (6 bases). V lost 9 bases, J lost 3 bases, and 20 bases lay in between. Germline values: CDR1 MNHNY, CDR2 SVGAGI (reference sequence). The CDR3 runs to 16 residues. The CDR3 DNA reads TGTGCCAGTCGCCTGAGGGGGTCGGCGTCTAATGAAAAACTGTTTTTT. Protein: CASRLRGSASNEKLFF.

The table lists this clone with a few counts. The V call is TRBV19, the J call TRBJ1-5; TRBD1 matches at 7 bases. Losses at the gene ends were 7 bases for V and 2 bases for J; bases not matched to a gene: 5. The CDR3 spans 14 residues. The germline CDR1 and CDR2 sequences are LNHDA and SQIVND (reference sequence). In nucleotides, the CDR3 is TGTGCCAGTACCGCCACAGGGGGCAATCAGCCCCAGCATTTT. As protein: CASTATGGNQPQHF.

A note on this clone: An end of the junction differs from the germline gene, which may be a read error. This CDR3 reads CASRQGNQPQHF. The CDR3 DNA reads as TGTGCCAGCAGACAGGGCAACCAGCCCCAGCATTTT. The chain combines TRBV7-2 with TRBJ1-5; D may be TRBD1 (6 bases). The CDR3 is 12 residues long. CDR1 SGHTA and CDR2 FQGNSA come from the germline V gene.